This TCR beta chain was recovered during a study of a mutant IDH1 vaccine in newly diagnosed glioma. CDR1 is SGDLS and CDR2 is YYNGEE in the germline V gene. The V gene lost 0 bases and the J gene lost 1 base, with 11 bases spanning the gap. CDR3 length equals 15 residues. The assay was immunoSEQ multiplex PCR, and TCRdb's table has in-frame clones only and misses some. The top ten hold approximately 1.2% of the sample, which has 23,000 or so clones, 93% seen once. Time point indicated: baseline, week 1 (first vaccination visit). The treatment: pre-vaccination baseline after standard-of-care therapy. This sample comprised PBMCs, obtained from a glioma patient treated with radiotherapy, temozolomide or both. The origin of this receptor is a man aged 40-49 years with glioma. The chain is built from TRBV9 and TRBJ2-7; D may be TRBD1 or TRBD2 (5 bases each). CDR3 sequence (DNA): TGTGCCAGCAGCGTAGGAGGGGCGGATTCCTACGAGCAGTACTTC. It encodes CASSVGGADSYEQYF.